These T cell receptor beta chains were read from a single sample in a study of OX40 agonist ivuxolimab in advanced cancers. Repertoires were generated with immunoSEQ multiplex PCR, while TCRdb's copy carries only in-frame clones and drops some. Of 65,000 to 85,000 clones listed, 80% to 90% are singletons. The source material was CD4+ or CD8+ T cells sorted from blood, sampled in a trial of the OX40 agonist ivuxolimab. The receptor source for this set is an adult with an advanced solid tumor such as melanoma, head and neck, liver or kidney cancer. The conserved cysteine and the conserved F or W are not part of the CDR3 here.

V: TRBV6-1; CDR3: ASRGSRGGDQPQH
V: TRBV28; CDR3: ASGHGEGDIQY
V: TRBV5-5; CDR3: ASSLASGTPEKLF
V: TRBV15; CDR3: ATSLRDIQY
V: TRBV6-1; CDR3: ASSPLWDSSYEQY
V: TRBV19; CDR3: ASSIPLQGRSNEQF
V: TRBV7-6; CDR3: ASSFPTGRYSNQPQH
V: TRBV12-5; CDR3: ASGFSGGETQY
V: TRBV6-7; CDR3: ASTQRAVYYEQY
V: TRBV5-5; CDR3: ASTLTGQGWTNEKLF
V: TRBV7-2; CDR3: ASSLGGAAETQY
V: TRBV5-1; CDR3: ASSFEGFGADTQY
V: TRBV7-2; CDR3: ASSLIGVLNQPQH
V: TRBV4-1; CDR3: ASSQGRSRRNTIY